The 19 T cell receptor beta chains below all came from one sample that was sequenced in a study of CD8+ T cells in alopecia areata. Extracted from the samples, RNA was reverse transcribed into cDNA to serve as the sequencing template. TCRdb keeps only in-frame clones here, not all; method: immunoSEQ multiplex PCR. The sample shows 12,000 or so clones, approximately 52% of them seen only once. Peripheral blood samples and lesional scalp punch biopsies were obtained from alopecia areata patients. The specimen sequenced was skin. The receptor source for this set is a human donor with alopecia areata.

The rearrangement links TRBV19 to TRBJ1-5; D remains unclear. The germline V gene encodes CDR1 LNHDA and CDR2 SQIVND (reference sequence). V was shortened by 5 bases and J by 13 bases, with 15 bases between the two germline ends. The CDR3 has 12 residues. CDR3 sequence: CASSPSEGAQHF. The CDR3 DNA is TGTGCCAGTAGTCCCTCGGAGGGAGCGCAGCATTTT.

This clone was observed a few times. This chain joins TRBV19 and TRBJ2-2; D remains unclear. The CDR3 is 13 residues long. The ends were cut back, 4 bases at V and 6 bases at J, with 9 bases in the middle. Germline CDR1 is LNHDA and CDR2 is SQIVND (reference sequence). The CDR3 loop is CASSTNMAGELFF. CDR3 bases: TGTGCCAGTAGTACCAACATGGCCGGGGAGCTGTTTTTT.

This clone has just a few counts. This CDR3 is CASSLGYEQYF. The CDR3 nucleotides are TGTGCCAGCAGTTTAGGGTACGAGCAGTACTTC. The chain uses TRBV28 and TRBJ2-7, with D uncertain. Germline assignment: CDR1 MDHEN and CDR2 SYDVKM. The CDR3 length is 11 residues. V lost 2 bases, J lost 4 bases, and 3 bases lay in between.

CDR3 in amino acids: CASRPRGRTDTQYF. As DNA, the CDR3 is TGTGCCAGCCGACCACGGGGGCGCACAGATACGCAGTATTTT. The V call is TRBV5-8, the J call TRBJ2-3, with D tentatively TRBD1 or TRBD2 (6 bases each). This CDR3 comprises 14 residues. Germline CDR1 reads SGHTS; CDR2 reads YDEGEE. V shed 7 bases and J shed 1 base, with 13 bases lying between them. The full variable domain, completed using reference TRBV5-8 and TRBJ2-3, is EAGVTQSPTHLIKTRGQQATLRCSPISGHTSVYWYQQALGLGLQFLLWYDEGEERNRGNFPPRFSGRQFPNYSSELNVNALELEDSALYLCASRPRGRTDTQYFGPGTRLTVL.

This rearrangement joins TRBV7-7 to TRBJ2-7; 7 nucleotides align to TRBD2. Germline V gene sequence: CDR1 SSHAT, CDR2 FNYEAQ (reference sequence). After removal of 4 bases from V and 3 bases from J, the junction contained 6 bases not matched to a gene. This CDR3 region has 14 residues. The CDR3 DNA reads as TGTGCCAGCAGCTCCCAGCCGGGGGGCTACGAGCAGTACTTC. It encodes CASSSQPGGYEQYF.

The CDR3 DNA reads TGTGCCAGCAGTCTAGCTGTACGCACAGATACGCAGTATTTT. Amino acids: CASSLAVRTDTQYF. V is TRBV6-1 and J is TRBJ2-3; possibly TRBD2 for D (5 bases). Trimming left V 5 bases short and J 1 base short, with 10 bases between. The CDR3 is 14 residues long. Per the germline V gene, CDR1 is MNHNS and CDR2 is SASEGT.

This clone counts as medium-sized (0.01 to 0.1%). V gene TRBV7-8 combines with J gene TRBJ2-1; tentatively, D is TRBD1 (6 bases). Germline loops: CDR1 SGHVS, CDR2 FQNEAQ. CDR3 length: 16 amino acids. Trimming removed 5 bases at V and 5 bases at J, with 19 bases between. CDR3 DNA: TGTGCCAGCAGCCCTCACCTGGGGGCTGGAGACAATGAGCAGTTCTTC. It encodes CASSPHLGAGDNEQFF.

Only a few counts were recorded for this clone. The chain employs TRBV6-6 and TRBJ1-5; possible D gene TRBD1, 6 bases. The CDR3 sequence is 15 residues long. Germline V gene sequence: CDR1 MNHNY, CDR2 SVGAGI (reference sequence). The V end was cut by 4 bases, the J end by 3 bases, with 13 bases between. The CDR3 loop reads CASSFLDSINQPQHF. CDR3 DNA sequence: TGTGCCAGCAGTTTTCTGGACAGCATCAATCAGCCCCAGCATTTT.

CDR3 sequence: CASSKASRRREGDTQYF. CDR3 nucleotide sequence: TGTGCCAGCAGCAAAGCCTCGCGGCGTCGAGAGGGAGATACGCAGTATTTT. The chain joins TRBV21-1 to TRBJ2-3; the listed D gene, TRBD2, was not tested against the DNA. TRBV21-1 is a documented pseudogene. This CDR3 contains 17 residues.

In its sample, this clone ranks as medium-sized. The J gene is TRBJ2-6, the V gene TRBV19; tentative D call: TRBD1 (6 bases). CDR1 LNHDA and CDR2 SQIVND come from the germline V gene (reference sequence). The CDR3 runs 16 residues. The V and J ends lost 5 bases and 2 bases respectively, with 13 bases between them. The CDR3 nucleotides are TGTGCCAGTAGTCATGACAGGTATACTGGGGCCAACGTCCTGACTTTC. As protein: CASSHDRYTGANVLTF.

V gene TRBV2 combines with J gene TRBJ2-7, with D perhaps TRBD2 (6 bases). This CDR3 comprises 16 residues. Deletions cut 6 bases from V and 9 bases from J, with 27 bases between. The germline V gene has CDR1 SNHLY and CDR2 FYNNEI. The CDR3 sequence: CASRPLGSGQQLGQYF. CDR3 coding DNA: TGTGCCAGCAGACCTCTCGGGAGCGGACAACAACTCGGGCAGTACTTC.

V is TRBV19 and J is TRBJ2-5, with D perhaps being TRBD1 or TRBD2 (5 bases each). With 7 bases removed from V and 2 bases from J, the gap between germline ends came to 17 bases. Germline loops: CDR1 LNHDA, CDR2 SQIVND (reference sequence). The CDR3 spans 15 residues. The CDR3 spells CASTRNWGPQETQYF. As DNA, the CDR3 is TGTGCCAGTACGAGAAATTGGGGACCTCAAGAGACCCAGTACTTC.

The CDR3 sequence is CASRTSSYNEQFF. In nucleotides, the CDR3 is TGTGCCAGCAGAACGAGCTCCTACAATGAGCAGTTCTTC. The chain joins TRBV28 to TRBJ2-1, with D hard to call. The CDR3 is 13 amino acids. Germline V CDR1 and CDR2: MDHEN, SYDVKM. The V gene lost 6 bases and the J gene lost 0 bases, with 6 bases spanning the gap.

CDR3 amino acids: CASSELHQETQYF. CDR3 DNA: TGTGCCAGCAGTGAACTACACCAAGAGACCCAGTACTTC. The chain uses TRBV25-1 and TRBJ2-5, with unresolved D. This CDR3 has 13 residues. Germline CDR1 reads MGHDK; CDR2 reads SYGVNS. Trimming stripped 2 bases from V and 0 bases from J, with 4 bases between.

The chain uses TRBV5-1 and TRBJ2-6; 10 nucleotides align to TRBD1. The junction had 4 bases not matched to a gene; V was cut back by 4 bases and J by 0 bases. This CDR3 region has 17 residues. Germline CDR1 reads SGHRS; CDR2 reads YFSETQ. The DNA for the CDR3 is TGCGCCAGCAGCGAACGGACAGGGGGCTCTGGGGCCAACGTCCTGACTTTC. Its protein is CASSERTGGSGANVLTF.

This sequence joins TRBV9 and TRBJ2-3, with D maybe TRBD2 (6 bases). Trimming left V 4 bases short and J 8 bases short, with 20 bases between. Germline CDR1 SGDLS, CDR2 YYNGEE. This CDR3 comprises 15 residues. The CDR3 DNA follows: TGTGCCAGCAGCCCCCGACTAGGCCGGGACTCTACGCAGTATTTT. It encodes CASSPRLGRDSTQYF.

This chain joins TRBV7-9 and TRBJ2-3; tentatively, D is TRBD1 or TRBD2 (6 bases each). Looked up from germline, CDR1 is SEHNR and CDR2 is FQNEAQ (reference sequence). V dropped 5 bases and J dropped 3 bases, with 12 bases sitting between them. The CDR3 is 14 amino acids. The CDR3 region has the DNA TGTGCCAGCAGCCACGGGGGCTGGACAGATACGCAGTATTTT. Translation gives CASSHGGWTDTQYF.

The CDR3 coding sequence is TGCGCCAGCAGCAACCGGGACAGGGGATCATTTAACTATGGCTACACCTTC. It codes for CASSNRDRGSFNYGYTF. The genes are TRBV5-1 and TRBJ1-2; 10 bases match TRBD1. This CDR3 spans 17 amino acids. Germline assignment: CDR1 SGHRS and CDR2 YFSETQ. The junction had 10 bases not matched to a gene; V was cut back by 4 bases and J by 1 base.

The rearrangement joins TRBV11-1 to TRBJ2-1, with D unresolved. CDR3 length: 15 residues. In germline, CDR1 is SGHAT, CDR2 FQDESV (reference sequence). V was cut by 5 bases and J by 0 bases, with 11 bases left in between. The CDR3, as DNA: TGTGCCAGCAGCCAGGACGTCGGCTCCTACAATGAGCAGTTCTTC. Translating gives CASSQDVGSYNEQFF.